The rows below give T cell receptor beta chains drawn from one sample of a study of blood T cell repertoires in COVID-19. The method was immunoSEQ multiplex PCR; TCRdb's version includes in-frame clones alone and lacks a portion of them. The data contain 35,000 to 50,000 clones, more than 80% of them seen just once; the ten biggest clones take up around 8.3%. The sequenced material came from peripheral blood. Receptors originate from a man in his fifties or sixties with active COVID-19. Both conserved end residues are part of each CDR3. D genes are given only for firm matches.

J gene: TRBJ2-7
V gene: TRBV11-2
D gene: -
CDR3 protein: CASRSGRSGHF

J gene: TRBJ2-5
V gene: TRBV3-1/TRBV3-2
D gene: TRBD2
CDR3 protein: CASSQGSLREGLETQYF

J gene: TRBJ1-1
V gene: TRBV4-1
D gene: -
CDR3 protein: CASTPGQTNTEAFF

J gene: TRBJ2-5
V gene: TRBV6-6
D gene: -
CDR3 protein: CASSYDSQETQYF

J gene: TRBJ2-1
V gene: TRBV5-1
D gene: -
CDR3 protein: CASSPGGRLGEQFF

J gene: TRBJ2-1
V gene: TRBV5-4
D gene: TRBD2
CDR3 protein: CASRTSGNEQFF

J gene: TRBJ2-7
V gene: TRBV19
D gene: -
CDR3 protein: CASSIDAGPYEQYF

J gene: TRBJ1-1
V gene: TRBV5-6
D gene: TRBD1
CDR3 protein: CASSLVEGANTEAFF

J gene: TRBJ1-4
V gene: TRBV19
D gene: -
CDR3 protein: CASSPQGAAPEKLFF

J gene: TRBJ2-5
V gene: TRBV7-3
D gene: -
CDR3 protein: CASSLARGETQYF

J gene: TRBJ1-1
V gene: TRBV21-1
D gene: -
CDR3 protein: CASSKVRENTEAFF

J gene: TRBJ2-3
V gene: TRBV9
D gene: -
CDR3 protein: CASTFQSGSTDTQYF

J gene: TRBJ2-3
V gene: TRBV5-1
D gene: TRBD1
CDR3 protein: CASRTGANTDTQYF

J gene: TRBJ2-3
V gene: TRBV20-1
D gene: -
CDR3 protein: CSATGADTQYF

J gene: TRBJ2-7
V gene: TRBV4-3
D gene: -
CDR3 protein: CASSQALTADGYEQYF

J gene: TRBJ2-7
V gene: TRBV18
D gene: TRBD1
CDR3 protein: CASSPPGTGGYEQYF

J gene: TRBJ2-2
V gene: TRBV7-8
D gene: -
CDR3 protein: CASSLVRVGELFF

J gene: TRBJ2-5
V gene: TRBV6-4
D gene: -
CDR3 protein: CASSPERGETQYF

J gene: TRBJ2-1
V gene: TRBV24-1
D gene: -
CDR3 protein: CATGGGDLSYNEQFF

J gene: TRBJ2-7
V gene: TRBV3-1/TRBV3-2
D gene: -
CDR3 protein: CASSQGERNYEQYF

J gene: TRBJ2-7
V gene: TRBV10-3
D gene: TRBD2
CDR3 protein: CATRGGPDEQYF

J gene: TRBJ1-1
V gene: TRBV7-2
D gene: -
CDR3 protein: CASSLAGWGRLNTEAFF

J gene: TRBJ2-1
V gene: TRBV2
D gene: -
CDR3 protein: CASSWTDNEQFF

J gene: TRBJ2-3
V gene: TRBV11-3
D gene: TRBD1
CDR3 protein: CASSLDPTGRTQYF

J gene: TRBJ1-1
V gene: TRBV10-3
D gene: TRBD1
CDR3 protein: CAISVEGQGDTEAFF

J gene: TRBJ2-3
V gene: TRBV4-2
D gene: TRBD2
CDR3 protein: CASSQDPGGDTQYF

J gene: TRBJ1-3
V gene: TRBV18
D gene: -
CDR3 protein: CASSPVGNTIYF

J gene: TRBJ1-5
V gene: TRBV6-6
D gene: -
CDR3 protein: CASSYSNSQPQHF

J gene: TRBJ1-6
V gene: TRBV7-2
D gene: -
CDR3 protein: CASSMDSNNSPLHF

J gene: TRBJ2-7
V gene: TRBV6-2/TRBV6-3
D gene: -
CDR3 protein: CASSFLQLYEQYF

J gene: TRBJ2-2
V gene: TRBV28
D gene: -
CDR3 protein: CASSLARVNTGELFF

J gene: TRBJ1-2
V gene: TRBV28
D gene: -
CDR3 protein: CASSPPSIDSGYTF

J gene: TRBJ2-7
V gene: TRBV10-3
D gene: -
CDR3 protein: CAISSQGLYEQYF

J gene: TRBJ1-4
V gene: TRBV6-2/TRBV6-3
D gene: -
CDR3 protein: CASSYPGGKLFF

J gene: TRBJ2-7
V gene: TRBV4-2
D gene: TRBD2
CDR3 protein: CASSQEPTSGRGPYEQYF

J gene: TRBJ1-1
V gene: TRBV5-1
D gene: TRBD1
CDR3 protein: CASSRTGVAEAFF

J gene: TRBJ1-2
V gene: TRBV7-9
D gene: TRBD1
CDR3 protein: CASTQQGNQRSGYTF

J gene: TRBJ2-1
V gene: TRBV9
D gene: -
CDR3 protein: CASSVGAEKNEQFF

J gene: TRBJ2-3
V gene: TRBV23-1
D gene: TRBD1
CDR3 protein: CASSQWARDRGDTQYF

J gene: TRBJ1-6
V gene: TRBV5-1
D gene: -
CDR3 protein: CASSFNSQSNSPLHF